What follows are 30 T cell receptor beta chains derived from one specimen sequenced in a study of a mutant IDH1 vaccine in newly diagnosed glioma. These receptors' targets are unknown. Specified time point: week 47, end of study. In every dose of vaccine, 300 ug of mutant IDH1 20-mer peptide was given alongside topical imiquimod. The assay was immunoSEQ multiplex PCR, and TCRdb's table has in-frame clones only and misses some. Of approximately 34,000 clones in the sample, roughly 89% were seen once. The material sequenced was PBMCs, taken from a glioma patient whose treatment included an IDH1 peptide vaccine. The receptors originated from a man between 40 and 49 years old with glioma.

The rearrangement links TRBV11-2 to TRBJ2-7; D might be TRBD2 (6 bases). Trimming removed 1 base from V and 2 bases from J, with 12 bases in between. Germline values: CDR1 SGHAT, CDR2 FQNNGV. This CDR3 contains 15 residues. The CDR3 loop reads CASSLVGQRAYEQYV. In DNA form, the CDR3 reads TGTGCCAGCAGCTTAGTCGGGCAGCGGGCCTACGAGCAGTACGTC.

This clone was detected a few times. As DNA, the CDR3 is TGTGCCAGCAGTTTCGTGTTCTCACCAACTAATGAAAAACTGTTTTTT. It yields the protein CASSFVFSPTNEKLFF. The V call is TRBV28, the J call TRBJ1-4; D gene ambiguous. Trimming removed 3 bases from V and 0 bases from J, with 11 bases in between. The CDR3 totals 16 residues. The germline CDR1 and CDR2 sequences are MDHEN and SYDVKM.

This rearrangement joins TRBV5-1 to TRBJ1-2; 8 nucleotides match TRBD1. V shed 3 bases and J 4 bases; nucleotides not matched to a gene: 8. CDR1 and CDR2 (germline): SGHRS, YFSETQ. This CDR3 has 15 residues. For the CDR3, the DNA is TGCGCCAGCAGCTCCGAGGGGACAGGAGCCTATGGCTACACCTTC. This sequence encodes CASSSEGTGAYGYTF.

The CDR3 region is CASSQDWTGGANSPLHF. DNA of the CDR3: TGCGCCAGCAGCCAAGACTGGACAGGGGGAGCTAATTCACCCCTCCACTTT. The chain employs TRBV4-1 and TRBJ1-6; 10 bases align to TRBD1. Germline CDR1 MGHRA, CDR2 YSYEKL. V was clipped by 0 bases and J by 6 bases; unmatched bases: 5. CDR3 length equals 17 residues.

CDR3 in amino acids: CASSLGGGAPGIEKLFF. The CDR3 DNA sequence: TGTGCCAGCAGCTTGGGGGGGGGCGCCCCCGGAATTGAAAAACTGTTTTTT. V is TRBV5-4 and J is TRBJ1-4; possibly TRBD1 for D (6 bases). The germline V gene has CDR1 SGHNT and CDR2 YYREEE (reference sequence). V was cut by 0 bases and J by 7 bases, with 19 bases left in between. The CDR3 sequence is 17 residues long.

The gene calls are TRBV7-6 and TRBJ2-3; TRBD2 is a possible D gene (5 bases). The germline V gene has CDR1 SGHVS and CDR2 FNYEAQ. The V and J ends lost 5 bases and 8 bases respectively, with 14 bases between them. The CDR3 covers 13 residues. CDR3 amino acids: CASSEDRAGTQYF. The CDR3 DNA sequence: TGTGCCAGCAGCGAGGACCGGGCGGGTACGCAGTATTTT.

Here the CDR3 DNA reads TGTGCCAGCAGCCCCTCGGACAGGCTGATGAACACTGAAGCTTTCTTT. Its translation: CASSPSDRLMNTEAFF. The chain carries TRBV5-8 and TRBJ1-1; 7 positions agree with TRBD1. Germline loops: CDR1 SGHTS, CDR2 YDEGEE. V shed 4 bases, J shed 0 bases, and the junction held 9 bases outside the gene matches. The CDR3 loop spans 16 amino acids.

The rearrangement links TRBV28 to TRBJ2-3; D is ambiguous. Germline V CDR1 and CDR2: MDHEN, SYDVKM. This CDR3 spans 14 amino acids. With 1 base removed from V and 6 bases from J, the gap between germline ends came to 11 bases. The CDR3 here is CASSLLALADTQYF. The CDR3 coding sequence is TGTGCCAGCAGTTTATTGGCCCTCGCGGATACGCAGTATTTT.

The rearrangement links TRBV18 to TRBJ2-6; 8 nucleotides agree with TRBD1. V lost 3 bases, J lost 2 bases, and 3 bases stayed unmatched. The CDR3 spans 16 residues. Germline loops: CDR1 KGHSH, CDR2 LQKENI. In DNA form, the CDR3 reads TGTGCCAGCTCACCTCAGGACAGGGCTGGGGCCAACGTCCTGACTTTC. The encoded protein is CASSPQDRAGANVLTF.

This clone was seen a single time. The chain carries TRBV7-3 and TRBJ2-7, with D perhaps TRBD1 (5 bases). CDR3 size: 13 residues. The V gene's germline CDR1 is SGHTA and CDR2 FQGTGA. V lost 5 bases, J lost 1 base, and 9 bases lay in between. The CDR3, as DNA: TGTGCCAGCAGCCCATCAGGGTCCTACGAGCAGTACTTC. Protein sequence: CASSPSGSYEQYF.

The V and J genes are TRBV28 and TRBJ1-4; D might be TRBD1 (6 bases). The V and J ends lost 6 bases and 8 bases respectively, with 16 bases between them. The germline V gene has CDR1 MDHEN and CDR2 SYDVKM. The CDR3 totals 14 residues. The CDR3 protein is CASRDSRQGEKLFF. The CDR3 DNA follows: TGTGCCAGCAGAGACAGTCGCCAGGGGGAAAAACTGTTTTTT.

The chain combines TRBV28 with TRBJ2-1, with 7 bases fitting TRBD2. V lost 7 bases and J lost 8; bases outside the gene matches: 17. The CDR3 spans 16 residues. Looked up from germline, CDR1 is MDHEN and CDR2 is SYDVKM. The CDR3: CASIPRGVSRRHEQFF. The CDR3 DNA reads as TGTGCCAGCATCCCCCGGGGGGTATCGCGACGGCATGAGCAGTTCTTC.

The gene calls are TRBV11-2 and TRBJ2-7; TRBD2 agrees at 7 bases. J was trimmed by 2 bases and V by 1 base; bases with no gene match: 8. Germline V gene sequence: CDR1 SGHAT, CDR2 FQNNGV. The CDR3 consists of 16 residues. CDR3 coding DNA: TGTGCCAGCAGCTTAGGGTGGGGGGGACTCCCCTACGAGCAGTACGTC. Translated: CASSLGWGGLPYEQYV.

The chain couples TRBV19 to TRBJ2-2; TRBD1 aligns across 7 bases. In germline, CDR1 is LNHDA, CDR2 SQIVND (reference sequence). The V gene end was trimmed by 4 bases and the J gene end by 6 bases; junction bases not matched to a gene: 8. The CDR3 has 15 amino acids. The CDR3 sequence is CASSNQGVKAGELFF. The CDR3 DNA sequence: TGTGCCAGTAGTAATCAGGGGGTAAAGGCCGGGGAGCTGTTTTTT.

This sequence joins TRBV11-2 and TRBJ1-1, with D possibly TRBD1 on 6 matching bases. The length of the CDR3 is 14 residues. Trimming took off 7 bases at V and 4 bases at J, with 16 bases between the two ends. Per the germline V gene, CDR1 is SGHAT and CDR2 is FQNNGV. For the CDR3, the DNA is TGTGCCAGCATCGTACAGGGTGCCGGCACTGAAGCTTTCTTT. This encodes CASIVQGAGTEAFF.

This chain connects TRBV10-3 to TRBJ1-4; D might be TRBD1 (6 bases). Germline CDR1 and CDR2: ENHRY and SYGVKD. Trimming removed 0 bases at V and 6 bases at J, with 11 bases between. The CDR3 contains 15 residues. CDR3 sequence reads: CAISESTGGDEKLFF. CDR3 coding DNA: TGTGCCATCAGTGAGTCGACAGGAGGGGATGAAAAACTGTTTTTT.

The V and J genes are TRBV6-5 and TRBJ1-2, with D unresolved. Germline CDR1 MNHEY, CDR2 SVGAGI. The length of the CDR3 is 15 residues. V was trimmed by 0 bases and J by 5 bases, leaving 13 bases between them. CDR3 sequence (DNA): TGTGCCAGCAGTTACTCGACCCCGGATGCTTATGGCTACACCTTC. This codes for CASSYSTPDAYGYTF.

The V and J genes are TRBV5-6 and TRBJ2-1; 7 bases are a match to TRBD1. Trimming removed 8 bases from V and 2 bases from J; junction bases left unmatched: 7. The CDR3 has 14 residues. CDR1 and CDR2 (germline): SGHDT, YYEEEE. The CDR3 region is CASRSGTAYNEQFF. The CDR3 DNA reads TGTGCCAGTAGAAGTGGGACAGCCTACAATGAGCAGTTCTTC.

J is TRBJ1-1 and V is TRBV28, with 11 bases lining up with TRBD1. The V gene end was trimmed by 1 base and the J gene end by 7 bases; junction bases not matched to a gene: 11. The germline CDR1 and CDR2 sequences are MDHEN and SYDVKM. CDR3 size: 17 residues. The CDR3 DNA is TGTGCCAGCAGTTTATCTCACGGGACAGGGGGTAATAGTGAAGCTTTCTTT. Translation: CASSLSHGTGGNSEAFF.

The rearrangement links TRBV23-1 to TRBJ2-7; 11 bases line up with TRBD1. TRBV23-1 is marked as an open reading frame, function uncertain. J lost 7 bases, V lost 0 bases, and 11 bases had no gene match. The CDR3 has 17 residues. The CDR3 here is CASSQSWTGGRFEEQYV. Here the CDR3 DNA reads TGCGCCAGCAGTCAATCGTGGACAGGGGGCAGGTTTGAAGAGCAGTACGTC.

V gene TRBV20-1 combines with J gene TRBJ2-5; D call uncertain. CDR3 size: 11 residues. Germline loops: CDR1 DFQATT, CDR2 SNEGSKA (reference sequence). V was trimmed by 3 bases and J by 3 bases, leaving 5 bases between them. The CDR3 bases are TGCAGTGCTAGCTTTAAAGAGACCCAGTACTTC. This codes for CSASFKETQYF.

This chain joins TRBV10-3 and TRBJ1-2, with D possibly matching TRBD1 (6 bases). CDR3 length: 14 residues. Germline CDR1 ENHRY, CDR2 SYGVKD. V lost 6 bases and J 8 bases, leaving 19 bases between the germline ends. CDR3 sequence: CAISGQSTTGGYTF. CDR3 nucleotide sequence: TGTGCCATCAGCGGACAGTCCACAACGGGGGGCTACACCTTC.

This clone showed up just once. CDR3 sequence: CASSLAGGYEKLFF. CDR3 in DNA: TGCGCCAGCAGCTTGGCAGGAGGGTATGAAAAACTGTTTTTT. V gene TRBV5-1 combines with J gene TRBJ1-4; D unresolved. V lost 0 bases to trimming and J lost 6 bases, with 9 bases between them. In germline, CDR1 is SGHRS, CDR2 YFSETQ. The CDR3 loop spans 14 amino acids.

J is TRBJ2-3 and V is TRBV7-9; D ambiguous. CDR1 SEHNR and CDR2 FQNEAQ come from the germline V gene (reference sequence). The CDR3 covers 14 residues. Trimming shortened V by 1 base and J by 0 bases, and 5 bases separated the two germline ends. CDR3 sequence reads: CASSLVDSTDTQYF. The DNA of the CDR3 is TGTGCCAGCAGCTTAGTGGACAGCACAGATACGCAGTATTTT.

The chain couples TRBV28 to TRBJ2-2, with D perhaps matching TRBD1 or TRBD2 (5 bases each). In germline, CDR1 is MDHEN, CDR2 SYDVKM. V gave up 4 bases and J gave up 9 bases, with 27 bases separating them. CDR3 length: 18 amino acids. This CDR3 is CASSSFGASRDSPRELFF. CDR3 bases: TGTGCCAGCAGTTCCTTCGGGGCTAGCCGAGACTCACCCCGGGAGCTGTTTTTT.

This clone was seen more than once but under ten times. This chain links TRBV6-1 with TRBJ1-5; D call uncertain. This CDR3 comprises 14 residues. Trimming took off 7 bases at V and 4 bases at J, with 14 bases between the two ends. Germline CDR1 is MNHNS and CDR2 is SASEGT. The CDR3 nucleotides are TGTGCCAGCACTAGAACGGACGGGAATCAGCCCCAGCATTTT. It encodes CASTRTDGNQPQHF.

The chain couples TRBV7-2 to TRBJ1-2; no reliable D call. V lost 5 bases and J 2 bases, leaving 9 bases between the germline ends. This CDR3 spans 13 amino acids. Germline-derived CDR1 and CDR2 are SGHTA and FQGNSA. The DNA of the CDR3 is TGTGCCAGCAGCACGGACCTAAACTATGGCTACACCTTC. Amino acid sequence: CASSTDLNYGYTF. Together with reference TRBV7-2 and TRBJ1-2, the CDR3 gives the full variable domain: GAGVSQSPSNKVTEKGKDVELRCDPISGHTALYWYRQSLGQGLEFLIYFQGNSAPDKSGLPSDRFSAERTGGSVSTLTIQRTQQEDSAVYLCASSTDLNYGYTFGSGTRLTVV.

The chain carries TRBV27 and TRBJ2-4; 8 bases are a match to TRBD2. V shed 6 bases and J 3 bases; nucleotides not matched to a gene: 4. This CDR3 region has 14 residues. The germline gives CDR1 MNHEY, CDR2 SMNVEV (reference sequence). The CDR3 DNA reads as TGTGCCAGCAGCCCACTAGCGGTCAAAAACATTCAGTACTTC. This translates into CASSPLAVKNIQYF.

The chain is built from TRBV10-3 and TRBJ2-5, with 9 positions matching TRBD2. This CDR3 comprises 16 residues. V shed 3 bases, J shed 4 bases, and the junction held 9 bases outside the gene matches. Germline V gene lookup returns CDR1 ENHRY and CDR2 SYGVKD. CDR3: CAISDGAGGEGETQYF. CDR3 DNA: TGTGCCATCAGTGATGGGGCGGGAGGGGAAGGAGAGACCCAGTACTTC.

V usage is TRBV18 and J usage is TRBJ2-3; TRBD1 aligns across 10 bases. This CDR3 spans 16 amino acids. Germline assignment: CDR1 KGHSH and CDR2 LQKENI. V shed 4 bases, J shed 5 bases, and the junction held 9 bases outside the gene matches. CDR3: CASSHADRGIRDTQYF. The DNA for the CDR3 is TGTGCCAGCTCACACGCGGACAGGGGGATACGAGATACGCAGTATTTT.